Presented here are 15 T cell receptor beta chains from one specimen sequenced in a study of CD4 T cells in relation to SARS-CoV-2 and coronaviruses. TCRdb's copy holds only in-frame clones and misses some; the assay was immunoSEQ multiplex PCR. The data contain some 44,000 clones, about 80% of them seen just once; the ten biggest clones take up 1.4% to 1.5%. These receptors have no identified antigens. Material for sequencing was naive CD4+ T cells from PBMCs, cultured in vitro. Subset described: naive CD4+ T cells isolated by negative enrichment. Receptor source: an adult with COVID-19.

This chain uses TRBV4-1 with TRBJ2-6, with D hard to call. The germline gives CDR1 MGHRA, CDR2 YSYEKL. Trimming pared 1 base from V and 1 base from J, leaving 8 bases between. The CDR3 sequence is 16 residues long. The CDR3 loop is CASSQGQASGANVLTF. In nucleotides, the CDR3 is TGCGCCAGCAGCCAAGGCCAAGCTTCTGGGGCCAACGTCCTGACTTTC.

This clone showed up just once. The chain uses TRBV6-6 and TRBJ1-3; a weak D match, TRBD1 (5 bases). The CDR3 length is 16 residues. The V end was cut by 0 bases, the J end by 8 bases, with 17 bases between. CDR1 is MNHNY and CDR2 is SVGAGI in the germline V gene (reference sequence). The DNA of the CDR3 is TGTGCCAGCAGTTACTCGAGGGGTATCCGGGGGGACACCATATATTTT. Translating it yields CASSYSRGIRGDTIYF.

The chain links TRBV7-3 to TRBJ2-1, with 11 bases identical to TRBD2. The junction had 6 bases not matched to a gene; V was cut back by 5 bases and J by 3 bases. The CDR3 is 16 residues long. CDR1 SGHTA and CDR2 FQGTGA come from the germline V gene. CDR3 loop: CASSPIAGGDYNEQFF. CDR3 in DNA: TGTGCCAGCAGCCCGATAGCGGGAGGGGACTACAATGAGCAGTTCTTC. The variable domain in full, with the rest retrieved from reference TRBV7-3 and TRBJ2-1, is GAGVSQTPSNKVTEKGKYVELRCDPISGHTALYWYRQSLGQGPEFLIYFQGTGAADDSGLPNDRFFAVRPEGSVSTLKIQRTERGDSAVYLCASSPIAGGDYNEQFFGPGTRLTVL.

V is TRBV18 and J is TRBJ2-2; 14 nucleotides agree with TRBD2. The germline V gene has CDR1 KGHSH and CDR2 LQKENI. CDR3 length: 19 amino acids. Germline trimming cut 6 bases from V and 6 bases from J; bases unmatched to any gene: 15. CDR3 amino acids: CASSVPVGLAGGKPGELFF. For the CDR3, the DNA is TGTGCCAGCTCCGTACCGGTTGGACTAGCGGGAGGAAAACCCGGGGAGCTGTTTTTT.

This chain links TRBV7-2 with TRBJ1-2, with D unresolved. The germline gives CDR1 SGHTA, CDR2 FQGNSA. The V end lost 4 bases, the J end lost 4 bases, and 7 bases lay between the germline ends. This CDR3 spans 12 amino acids. As DNA, the CDR3 is TGTGCCAGCAGCTCCTTGGGCTATGGCTACACCTTC. Translation: CASSSLGYGYTF.

The sample holds a few counts of this clone. CDR3: CATAGDTIYF. As DNA, the CDR3 is TGCGCCACGGCGGGGGACACCATATATTTT. This rearrangement joins TRBV10-1 to TRBJ1-3, with TRBD1 as a possible D gene (5 bases). CDR1 is WNHNN, CDR2 SYGVQD, per germline (reference sequence). The CDR3 is made up of 10 amino acids. V was shortened by 10 bases and J by 8 bases, with 9 bases between the two germline ends.

The genes are TRBV28 and TRBJ1-6; no reliable D call. V was cut by 3 bases and J by 8 bases, with 11 bases left in between. The CDR3 sequence is 14 residues long. Germline assignment: CDR1 MDHEN and CDR2 SYDVKM. CDR3 loop: CASSLLRSDSPLHF. The CDR3 DNA reads TGTGCCAGCAGTTTGCTGCGGTCTGATTCACCCCTCCACTTT.

This chain uses TRBV9 with TRBJ2-1, with a weak D call TRBD2 (6 bases). Between the trimmed V and J ends, which lost 2 bases and 9 bases, there was a span of 18 bases. The germline V gene has CDR1 SGDLS and CDR2 YYNGEE. CDR3 length equals 15 residues. The DNA of the CDR3 is TGTGCCAGCAGCGTCTCCCGGGGAGGCCACGGTGAGCAGTTCTTC. It yields the protein CASSVSRGGHGEQFF.

This clone is termed medium-sized. The rearrangement joins TRBV7-2 to TRBJ2-3, with TRBD1 matching 8 bases. CDR1 and CDR2 from the germline V gene are SGHTA and FQGNSA. This CDR3 spans 15 amino acids. Unmatched junction bases numbered 2, after V lost 1 base and J lost 2 bases. CDR3 DNA: TGTGCCAGCAGCTTAGGGACAGGGCACACAGATACGCAGTATTTT. Encoded protein: CASSLGTGHTDTQYF.

This chain connects TRBV4-1 to TRBJ2-7; TRBD2 matches at 8 bases. V was pared by 4 bases and J by 1 base, with 6 bases of the junction left unmatched. The CDR3 extends over 15 amino acids. Germline-derived CDR1 and CDR2 are MGHRA and YSYEKL. The CDR3 bases are TGCGCCAGCAGCCTTTTTAGCGGGGTATCCTACGAGCAGTACTTC. It codes for CASSLFSGVSYEQYF.

This clone was seen more than once but under ten times. This chain links TRBV28 with TRBJ1-1; unclear D gene. CDR1 is MDHEN and CDR2 is SYDVKM in the germline V gene. This CDR3 is 12 amino acids long. V was clipped by 4 bases and J by 0 bases, with 3 bases between them. CDR3 protein: CASSYLNTEAFF. The DNA of the CDR3 is TGTGCCAGCAGTTATCTGAACACTGAAGCTTTCTTT.

CDR3 nucleotide sequence: TGTGCCTGGAGTCCACGGACAGGTTTTAATGAGCAGTTCTTC. It translates to CAWSPRTGFNEQFF. The chain employs TRBV30 and TRBJ2-1, with TRBD1 identical over 7 bases. V shed 2 bases, J shed 7 bases, and the junction held 8 bases outside the gene matches. This CDR3 contains 14 residues. Per the germline V gene, CDR1 is GTSNPN and CDR2 is SVGIG (reference sequence).

This sequence joins TRBV5-1 and TRBJ2-1; either TRBD1 or TRBD2 may supply D (5 bases each). The CDR3 extends over 13 amino acids. Trimming took off 4 bases at V and 7 bases at J, with 12 bases between the two ends. Germline values: CDR1 SGHRS, CDR2 YFSETQ. The CDR3 DNA is TGCGCCAGCAGCCTCCCAGAGGGGAATGAGCAGTTCTTC. Protein: CASSLPEGNEQFF.

The chain has TRBV5-4 and TRBJ2-3, with 8 bases lining up with TRBD1. Germline CDR1 is SGHNT and CDR2 is YYREEE (reference sequence). Trimming took 7 bases from V and 0 from J; bases not matched to a gene: 4. The CDR3 loop spans 14 amino acids. The CDR3 sequence: CASAGGLSTDTQYF. CDR3 bases: TGTGCCAGCGCAGGGGGCCTTAGCACAGATACGCAGTATTTT.

The chain couples TRBV12-3 or TRBV12-4 to TRBJ2-7; D might be TRBD1 (5 bases). V lost 3 bases and J 7 bases, leaving 13 bases between the germline ends. This CDR3 spans 13 amino acids. CDR3 sequence: CASSFPRAGEQYF. The DNA for the CDR3 is TGTGCCAGCAGTTTTCCCAGGGCCGGAGAGCAGTACTTC.